The 32 T cell receptor beta chains below come from one sample, sequenced in a study of T cell repertoires in cytomegalovirus infection. Each CDR3 protein gets one entry after TCRdb re-called the reads with MiXCR. The profile covers some 110,000 distinct CDR3 sequences, with over 9% appearing a single time and roughly 31% taken by the ten largest. Their specific antigens are unknown. The sample comprised PBMCs, sequenced either directly or after in vitro stimulation (not recorded which). The receptors shown here come from a human donor in good health (CMV status not recorded). Some clones in this sample may be carry-over from other donors' samples.

The sample holds a few counts of this clonotype. V is TRBV4-3 and J is TRBJ1-1; D might be TRBD1 (5 bases). This CDR3 spans 17 amino acids. Per the germline V gene, CDR1 is LGHNA and CDR2 is YSLEER. Trimming took 1 base from V and 0 from J, leaving 15 bases between them. The CDR3 region has the DNA TGCGCCAGCAGCCAAGGAGGGAAGGGACCCTTGAACACTGAAGCTTTCTTT. Protein sequence: CASSQGGKGPLNTEAFF.

The rearrangement joins TRBV3-1 to TRBJ2-5, with 13 positions matching TRBD2. CDR1 is LGHDT and CDR2 is YNNKEL in the germline V gene (reference sequence). V trimming: 4 bases; J trimming: 4 bases; junction bases outside the gene matches: 6. CDR3 length: 16 amino acids. CDR3 sequence: CASSPWTSGRGETQYF. The CDR3 nucleotides are TGTGCCAGCAGCCCCTGGACTAGCGGGAGAGGAGAGACCCAGTACTTC.

This clonotype has a count of ten or more. The chain couples TRBV4-3 to TRBJ2-3; D possibly matches TRBD1 or TRBD2 (5 bases each). This CDR3 has 20 residues. Germline V gene sequence: CDR1 LGHNA, CDR2 YSLEER. The ends were cut back, 0 bases at V and 3 bases at J, with 25 bases in the middle. In nucleotides, the CDR3 is TGCGCCAGCAGCCAAGAGACCGTTCGCGGGCCGACAAGGGGTACAGATACGCAGTATTTT. The encoded protein is CASSQETVRGPTRGTDTQYF.

There are many counts of this clonotype. The chain couples TRBV7-9 to TRBJ2-7; 9 bases fit TRBD1. There are 15 residues in the CDR3. The germline gives CDR1 SEHNR, CDR2 FQNEAQ (reference sequence). Losses at the gene ends were 4 bases for V and 5 bases for J; bases not matched to a gene: 9. This CDR3 is CASSSTGTGTHEQYF. The CDR3 bases are TGTGCCAGCAGCTCTACCGGGACAGGGACCCACGAGCAGTACTTC.

This clonotype was detected a few times. The V gene is TRBV3-1, the J gene TRBJ1-2, with a weak D call TRBD1 (5 bases). Trimming removed 2 bases at V and 8 bases at J, with 6 bases between. CDR1 LGHDT and CDR2 YNNKEL come from the germline V gene (reference sequence). The CDR3 has 11 amino acids. For the CDR3, the DNA is TGTGCCAGCAGCCAACAGGGAGGCTACACCTTC. Amino acid sequence: CASSQQGGYTF. The variable domain in full, with the rest retrieved from reference TRBV3-1 and TRBJ1-2, is DTAVSQTPKYLVTQMGNDKSIKCEQNLGHDTMYWYKQDSKKFLKIMFSYNNKELIINETVPNRFSPKSPDKAHLNLHINSLELGDSAVYFCASSQQGGYTFGSGTRLTVV.

This clonotype was picked up many times. V usage is TRBV7-2 and J usage is TRBJ2-3, with a tentative D call TRBD1 (6 bases). The CDR3 loop spans 14 amino acids. Trimming stripped 5 bases from V and 5 bases from J, with 14 bases between. CDR1 is SGHTA, CDR2 FQGNSA, per germline. This chain's CDR3 is CASSLDRSRDTQYF. CDR3 nucleotide sequence: TGTGCCAGCAGCCTAGACAGGTCGAGAGATACGCAGTATTTT.

The CDR3 sequence: CASSIDPSGVTEAFF. The CDR3, as DNA: TGTGCCAGTAGTATAGATCCATCAGGGGTGACTGAAGCTTTCTTT. The chain combines TRBV19 with TRBJ1-1; tentatively, D is TRBD1 (6 bases). There are 15 residues in the CDR3. Trimming removed 0 bases at V and 5 bases at J, with 13 bases between. Germline V gene lookup returns CDR1 LNHDA and CDR2 SQIVND (reference sequence).

A few counts support this clonotype. The chain is built from TRBV5-4 and TRBJ2-3, with 7 bases identical to TRBD2. CDR3 length equals 17 residues. Losses at the gene ends were 3 bases for V and 3 bases for J; bases not matched to a gene: 13. CDR1 is SGHNT and CDR2 is YYREEE in the germline V gene (reference sequence). The CDR3 DNA sequence: TGTGCCAGCAGCTGGGGGAGACTAGCCGACGGGACAGATACGCAGTATTTT. Its translation is CASSWGRLADGTDTQYF.

The rearrangement links TRBV28 to TRBJ1-2; D call uncertain. Germline CDR1 is MDHEN and CDR2 is SYDVKM. V was trimmed by 7 bases and J by 5 bases, leaving 11 bases between them. CDR3 length: 12 residues. Here the CDR3 reads CASITDGYGYTF. In DNA form, the CDR3 reads TGTGCCAGCATCACCGATGGGTATGGCTACACCTTC.

This clonotype was detected many times. V is TRBV4-1 and J is TRBJ2-5; D call uncertain. CDR3 size: 16 residues. Trimming stripped 4 bases from V and 1 base from J, with 16 bases between. Germline assignment: CDR1 MGHRA and CDR2 YSYEKL. The CDR3 nucleotides are TGCGCCAGCAGCCCTTGGACCTACCAACCCCAAGAGACCCAGTACTTC. Translating gives CASSPWTYQPQETQYF.

This clonotype was detected ten times or more. The chain carries TRBV11-2 and TRBJ1-1; D is unresolved. CDR1 and CDR2 (germline): SGHAT, FQNNGV. Deletions cut 5 bases from V and 7 bases from J, with 11 bases between. The CDR3 covers 12 residues. Here the CDR3 reads CASSLGGIEAFF. In DNA form, the CDR3 reads TGTGCCAGCAGCCTAGGAGGGATTGAAGCTTTCTTT.

This clonotype was observed at least ten times. V is TRBV4-1 and J is TRBJ2-1; the match to TRBD2 covers 10 bases. The J segment lost 10 bases and the V segment lost 0 bases, leaving 6 bases of the junction unmatched. The germline CDR1 and CDR2 sequences are MGHRA and YSYEKL. This CDR3 region has 15 residues. CDR3 residues: CASSQELAGTTEQFF. The CDR3 region has the DNA TGCGCCAGCAGCCAAGAACTAGCGGGGACCACGGAGCAGTTCTTC.

The V gene is TRBV6-6, the J gene TRBJ2-1; TRBD1 or TRBD2 may be the D gene (5 bases each). Trimming pared 4 bases from V and 13 bases from J, leaving 11 bases between. CDR1 is MNHNY and CDR2 is SVGAGI in the germline V gene (reference sequence). The CDR3 is 11 residues long. For the CDR3, the DNA is TGTGCCAGCAGTTGGGGGTACACCCAGTTCTTC. Protein: CASSWGYTQFF.

This clonotype was seen a few times. The chain couples TRBV20-1 to TRBJ2-3; no clear D gene. The germline V gene has CDR1 DFQATT and CDR2 SNEGSKA (reference sequence). The CDR3 has 11 residues. Trimming removed 5 bases from V and 6 bases from J, with 9 bases in between. The CDR3 DNA reads as TGCAGTGCTGGGGATTTGGATACGCAGTATTTT. Its translation is CSAGDLDTQYF.

This clonotype was seen at least ten times. The V call is TRBV18, the J call TRBJ2-3, with 11 nucleotides matching TRBD2. Per the germline V gene, CDR1 is KGHSH and CDR2 is LQKENI. CDR3 length: 16 amino acids. Germline trimming cut 0 bases from V and 4 bases from J; bases unmatched to any gene: 3. The CDR3 nucleotides are TGTGCCAGCTCACCACCTCTAGCGGGAGGTGCAGATACGCAGTATTTT. As protein: CASSPPLAGGADTQYF. Together with reference TRBV18 and TRBJ2-3, the CDR3 gives the full variable domain: NAGVMQNPRHLVRRRGQEARLRCSPMKGHSHVYWYRQLPEEGLKFMVYLQKENIIDESGMPKERFSAEFPKEGPSILRIQQVVRGDSAAYFCASSPPLAGGADTQYFGPGTRLTVL.

This clonotype appeared a few times. This rearrangement joins TRBV28 to TRBJ2-5, with unresolved D. The CDR3 runs 13 residues. Germline lookup yields CDR1 MDHEN and CDR2 SYDVKM. V lost 7 bases and J 4 bases, leaving 13 bases between the germline ends. The DNA for the CDR3 is TGTGCCAGCATCCCGCCCACGGGAGAGACCCAGTACTTC. This translates into CASIPPTGETQYF.

V gene TRBV18 combines with J gene TRBJ2-1, with 7 bases that match TRBD1. Germline CDR1 KGHSH, CDR2 LQKENI. This CDR3 has 16 amino acids. V was pared by 3 bases and J by 2 bases, with 7 bases of the junction left unmatched. As DNA, the CDR3 is TGTGCCAGCTCACCGCCTACAGGGGTCCCCTACAATGAGCAGTTCTTC. This sequence encodes CASSPPTGVPYNEQFF. Based on the CDR3 plus reference TRBV18 and TRBJ2-1, the full variable domain is NAGVMQNPRHLVRRRGQEARLRCSPMKGHSHVYWYRQLPEEGLKFMVYLQKENIIDESGMPKERFSAEFPKEGPSILRIQQVVRGDSAAYFCASSPPTGVPYNEQFFGPGTRLTVL.

This clonotype was detected a few times. The chain is built from TRBV7-9 and TRBJ2-5, with TRBD1 identical over 8 bases. The ends lost 4 bases at V and 2 bases at J; junction bases unmatched: 6. Germline-derived CDR1 and CDR2 are SEHNR and FQNEAQ (reference sequence). This CDR3 has 15 amino acids. This CDR3 reads CASSSGQGTQETQYF. CDR3 in DNA: TGTGCCAGCAGCTCAGGACAGGGTACACAAGAGACCCAGTACTTC.

This clonotype showed up many times. The chain joins TRBV7-8 to TRBJ1-4, with D unclear. V shed 2 bases and J shed 0 bases, with 7 bases lying between them. The CDR3 extends over 15 amino acids. Per the germline V gene, CDR1 is SGHVS and CDR2 is FQNEAQ. This CDR3 reads CASSLQSTTNEKLFF. In nucleotides, the CDR3 is TGTGCCAGCAGCTTACAATCCACAACTAATGAAAAACTGTTTTTT.

This clonotype was recorded at least ten times. The V and J genes are TRBV19 and TRBJ2-4; 7 bases line up with TRBD1. The ends lost 4 bases at V and 0 bases at J; junction bases unmatched: 12. The CDR3 has 18 residues. Looked up from germline, CDR1 is LNHDA and CDR2 is SQIVND (reference sequence). The DNA of the CDR3 is TGTGCCAGTAGTAGGGGCTACCGGGACAGAGTAGCCAAAAACATTCAGTACTTC. Amino acids: CASSRGYRDRVAKNIQYF.

This clonotype has a count of ten or more. V is TRBV7-2 and J is TRBJ2-3, with 8 bases that match TRBD2. J was trimmed by 1 base and V by 4 bases; bases with no gene match: 10. The CDR3 totals 17 residues. Looked up from germline, CDR1 is SGHTA and CDR2 is FQGNSA. The CDR3 coding sequence is TGTGCCAGCAGCTCAGCCCCAGCGGGGGCGGGCACAGATACGCAGTATTTT. Translated, it gives CASSSAPAGAGTDTQYF.

This clonotype appeared a few times. The chain carries TRBV10-3 and TRBJ1-2; D is ambiguous. This CDR3 is built from 12 residues. Germline V gives CDR1 ENHRY, CDR2 SYGVKD. Deletions cut 2 bases from V and 8 bases from J, with 9 bases between. CDR3 sequence (DNA): TGTGCCATCAGTGAGCCGGTTTGGGGCTACACCTTC. Its translation is CAISEPVWGYTF.

This chain connects TRBV7-6 to TRBJ1-3; 7 bases fit TRBD1. This CDR3 comprises 16 residues. Germline V gene sequence: CDR1 SGHVS, CDR2 FNYEAQ. The junction had 10 bases not matched to a gene; V was cut back by 5 bases and J by 3 bases. The CDR3 spells CASSTPDRAFGNTIYF. The CDR3 nucleotides are TGTGCCAGCAGCACCCCCGACAGGGCCTTTGGAAACACCATATATTTT.

The sample holds one count of this clonotype. The genes are TRBV18 and TRBJ2-3; TRBD2 agrees at 15 bases. The germline V gene encodes CDR1 KGHSH and CDR2 LQKENI. The CDR3 sequence is 17 residues long. Trimming cost V 2 bases and J 5 bases; bases outside gene matches: 5. The CDR3 DNA is TGTGCCAGCTCACCAAACGGACTAGCGGGAGGGAGAGATACGCAGTATTTT. Protein: CASSPNGLAGGRDTQYF.

J is TRBJ2-6 and V is TRBV11-3, with no clear D. Per the germline V gene, CDR1 is SGHNT and CDR2 is YENEEA. This CDR3 region has 14 residues. Trimming stripped 5 bases from V and 4 bases from J, with 9 bases between. CDR3 sequence: CASSVAGGANVLTF. The CDR3 DNA follows: TGTGCCAGCAGCGTCGCAGGAGGGGCCAACGTCCTGACTTTC. The variable domain in full, with the rest retrieved from reference TRBV11-3 and TRBJ2-6, is EAGVVQSPRYKIIEKKQPVAFWCNPISGHNTLYWYLQNLGQGPELLIRYENEEAVDDSQLPKDRFSAERLKGVDSTLKIQPAELGDSAVYLCASSVAGGANVLTFGAGSRLTVL.

J is TRBJ2-3 and V is TRBV5-6; no firm D call. Germline V gene data show CDR1 as SGHDT and CDR2 as YYEEEE. V lost 4 bases and J 1 base, leaving 10 bases between the germline ends. This CDR3 contains 14 residues. In DNA, the CDR3 is TGTGCCAGCAGCCCAGGCATTGGCACAGATACGCAGTATTTT. Amino acids: CASSPGIGTDTQYF.

Many counts were recorded for this clonotype. The rearrangement uses TRBV6-2 or TRBV6-3 and TRBJ2-1, with D perhaps being TRBD1 or TRBD2 (5 bases each). Trimming left V 2 bases short and J 3 bases short, with 11 bases between. Looked up from germline, CDR1 is MNHEY and CDR2 is SVGEGT. CDR3 size: 15 residues. The CDR3, as DNA: TGTGCCAGCAGTTACGGGACCCTTGACTACAATGAGCAGTTCTTC. Protein product: CASSYGTLDYNEQFF.

This clonotype appeared many times. V usage is TRBV10-2 and J usage is TRBJ1-4, with 7 positions matching TRBD1. Trimming cost V 7 bases and J 2 bases; bases outside gene matches: 13. CDR1 is WSHSY, CDR2 SAAADI, per germline. There are 17 residues in the CDR3. CDR3 loop: CASTGGVQGGTNEKLFF. The CDR3 bases are TGCGCCAGCACCGGAGGGGTTCAGGGGGGCACTAATGAAAAACTGTTTTTT.

The V gene is TRBV2, the J gene TRBJ1-4; D not certain. Germline V gene sequence: CDR1 SNHLY, CDR2 FYNNEI. CDR3 length: 12 amino acids. The ends were cut back, 5 bases at V and 8 bases at J, with 9 bases in the middle. CDR3 DNA: TGTGCCAGCAGTTCGGATGGGGAAAAACTGTTTTTT. As protein: CASSSDGEKLFF.

This clonotype has just a few counts. The chain links TRBV9 to TRBJ2-3, with TRBD2 matching over 15 bases. Germline V CDR1 and CDR2: SGDLS, YYNGEE. CDR3 length: 17 residues. Trimming took 3 bases from V and 3 from J; bases not matched to a gene: 5. The CDR3 DNA follows: TGTGCCAGCAGCGGGACTAGCGGGAGGGTAGCGACAGATACGCAGTATTTT. Protein: CASSGTSGRVATDTQYF.

This clonotype was seen repeatedly, ten times or more. The chain links TRBV7-2 to TRBJ2-2, with 11 nucleotides matching TRBD1. CDR3 size: 17 residues. From germline, CDR1 is SGHTA and CDR2 FQGNSA. V was pared by 6 bases and J by 0 bases, with 6 bases of the junction left unmatched. The CDR3 spells CASSSRTGGANTGELFF. The CDR3 nucleotides are TGTGCCAGCAGTTCCAGGACAGGGGGCGCGAACACCGGGGAGCTGTTTTTT. Full variable domain (missing parts from reference TRBV7-2 and TRBJ2-2): GAGVSQSPSNKVTEKGKDVELRCDPISGHTALYWYRQSLGQGLEFLIYFQGNSAPDKSGLPSDRFSAERTGGSVSTLTIQRTQQEDSAVYLCASSSRTGGANTGELFFGEGSRLTVL.

This clonotype was seen at least ten times. The chain couples TRBV7-2 to TRBJ2-3; 7 bases are shared with TRBD2. After removal of 4 bases from V and 0 bases from J, the junction contained 4 bases not matched to a gene. Germline V lookup: CDR1 SGHTA, CDR2 FQGNSA. The CDR3 contains 15 residues. The CDR3 DNA follows: TGTGCCAGCAGCTCCCTCGGGAGGAGCACAGATACGCAGTATTTT. This gives the protein CASSSLGRSTDTQYF.